The rows below give T cell receptor beta chains drawn from one sample of a study of shared clonotypes between healthy human individuals. TCRdb's table, derived via immunoSEQ multiplex PCR, lists solely in-frame clones and lacks some. There are 2 million to 2.5 million clones in the sample; more than 85% occur only once, and 0.36% lies in the top ten. Sequencing was performed on naive CD4+ T cells from PBMCs. These receptors were taken from a man aged 18 to 30 in good health. Some clones in this sample may be carry-over from other donors' samples. The CDR3 runs from the conserved cysteine through the conserved F or W. A D gene is named only where the DNA matches it firmly. Rows give clone size only sometimes, using once, few, many, or a class for an expanded clone.

TRBJ2-1 TRBV6-5 . . TGTGCCAGCAACCCCGGGACCTTCTCCTACAATGAGCAGTTCTTC CASNPGTFSYNEQFF
TRBJ2-1 TRBV7-3 . TRBD1 TGTGCCAGCAGCCACACCGACAGGGGCGATAGCAATGAGCAGTTCTTC CASSHTDRGDSNEQFF
TRBJ1-1 TRBV19 . . TGTGCCAGTAGTGAAGGGCGGATGAACACTGAAGCTTTCTTT CASSEGRMNTEAFF
TRBJ1-1 TRBV9 . . TGTGCCAGCAGCATCAGCAGCATGAACACTGAAGCTTTCTTT CASSISSMNTEAFF
TRBJ1-2 TRBV19 once . TGTGCCAGTAGTATCCCCGTCGGGGGGGGCTACACCTTC CASSIPVGGGYTF
TRBJ2-1 TRBV7-2 . . TGTGCCAGCAGCTTAGCGGGGGCTGGCTACAATGAGCAGTTCTTC CASSLAGAGYNEQFF
TRBJ2-3 TRBV11-2 . . TGTGCCAGCAGCTTATATTTTGGGTACCCAGATACGCAGTATTTT CASSLYFGYPDTQYF
TRBJ2-1 TRBV11-2 few . TGTGCCAGCAGCTTAGGGACTGCTAATGAGCAGTTCTTC CASSLGTANEQFF
TRBJ1-3 TRBV7-8 . . TGTGCCAGCAGCTATCAGGGGACCAGCTCTGGAAACACCATATATTTT CASSYQGTSSGNTIYF
TRBJ2-3 TRBV5-1 . . TGCGCCAGCAGCTTTGACCGGGGGGATACGCAGTATTTT CASSFDRGDTQYF
TRBJ1-2 TRBV7-6 few . TGTGCCAGCAGCCGCCAGGGAGGCAACTATGGCTACACCTTC CASSRQGGNYGYTF
TRBJ1-5 TRBV21-1 . . TGTGCCAGCAGCAAAGGAAGCAGGGGAAGCAATCAGCCCCAGCATTTT CASSKGSRGSNQPQHF
TRBJ2-1 TRBV29-1 . TRBD1 TGCAGCGCCACAGGGGGTTCCTACAATGAGCAGTTCTTC CSATGGSYNEQFF
TRBJ1-5 TRBV6-1 . TRBD1 TGTGCCAGCAGTGAAGGAGGGGGCGGTCAGCCCCAGCATTTT CASSEGGGGQPQHF
TRBJ2-4 TRBV18 . . TGTGCCAGCTCACCACGAGGAGCTGGGGGCATTCAGTACTTC CASSPRGAGGIQYF
TRBJ2-3 TRBV29-1 . . TGCAGCGTCGGCGATACCCGAAAATTCATAGATACGCAGTATTTT CSVGDTRKFIDTQYF
TRBJ2-2 TRBV5-1 . . TGCGCCAGCAGCCTTGACCCCACCGGGGAGCTGTTTTTT CASSLDPTGELFF
TRBJ2-2 TRBV18 . TRBD2 TGTGCCAGCTCACCATCCCCTAGCGGGACTACCGGGGAGCTGTTTTTT CASSPSPSGTTGELFF
TRBJ2-1 TRBV7-9 . TRBD1 TGTGCCAGCAGCTTCAACCGGGACAGGGAAAAAGATGAGCAGTTCTTC CASSFNRDREKDEQFF
TRBJ2-1 TRBV9 few . TGTGCCAGCAGCACCGCGTCTGGAGTTGGGGAGCAGTTCTTC CASSTASGVGEQFF
TRBJ2-1 TRBV7-9 . . TGTGCCAGCAGCTTGGGCACAGGGCGGGATGGCTCCTACAATGAGCAGTTCTTC CASSLGTGRDGSYNEQFF
TRBJ2-2 TRBV27 . TRBD1 TGTGCCAGCAAACGGCAAGGGGGCCTCACCGGGGAGCTGTTTTTT CASKRQGGLTGELFF
TRBJ2-3 TRBV7-2 . TRBD2 TGTGCCAGCAGCTTTTTCGGGGGGTTTGGCACAGATACGCAGTATTTT CASSFFGGFGTDTQYF
TRBJ1-2 TRBV5-1 . . TGCGCCAGCAGCTTGGTAGGTGGGCACAGTGACGATGGCTACACCTTC CASSLVGGHSDDGYTF
TRBJ1-1 TRBV4-1 once TRBD1 TGCGCCAGCAGCCAAGTCGGGACAGCTGAAGCTTTCTTT CASSQVGTAEAFF
TRBJ2-7 TRBV14 . . TGTGCCAGCAGCCAAGCCCCAGGGGCCTACGAGCAGTACTTC CASSQAPGAYEQYF
TRBJ2-3 TRBV5-8 . TRBD1 TGTGCCAGCAGCTATTGGACAGGGGGTCGCACAGATACGCAGTATTTT CASSYWTGGRTDTQYF
TRBJ1-2 TRBV5-1 . . TGCGCCAGCAGCTTGGGGACAGCCTACTATGGCTACACCTTC CASSLGTAYYGYTF
TRBJ1-1 TRBV28 . TRBD1 TGTGCCAGCAGTCCCGGACAGGGTAACACTGAAGCTTTCTTT CASSPGQGNTEAFF
TRBJ2-3 TRBV9 . . TGTGCCAGCAGCGCCCTAGGAGGGGCTAGCACAGATACGCAGTATTTT CASSALGGASTDTQYF
TRBJ1-1 TRBV4-1 few TRBD1 TGCGCCAGCAGCCAAGATCCAGGGGGAACTTTCTTT CASSQDPGGTFF
TRBJ2-7 TRBV6-6 . . TGTGCCAGCAGCTCTCGGGGTTCCTACGAGCAGTACTTC CASSSRGSYEQYF
TRBJ1-6 TRBV7-3 . . TGTGCCAGCAGCTTAATGACGGGAAATAATTCACCCCTCCACTTT CASSLMTGNNSPLHF
TRBJ2-7 TRBV28 . TRBD1 TGTGCCAGCAGTACCCGTGGTGCTGGACAGGGCAGCTCCTACGAGCAGTACTTC CASSTRGAGQGSSYEQYF
TRBJ2-5 TRBV13 . . TGTGCCAGCAGCTTAGGGGTGCCGGTGGGGTACCAAGAGACCCAGTACTTC CASSLGVPVGYQETQYF
TRBJ2-1 TRBV2 . . TGTGCCAGCAGCGAGGACAGCTACAATGAGCAGTTCTTC CASSEDSYNEQFF
TRBJ2-2 TRBV9 . . TGTGCCAGCAGCGTACTACAGGGTGGCACCGGGGAGCTGTTTTTT CASSVLQGGTGELFF
TRBJ2-3 TRBV19 . . TGTGCCAGTAGTATCGGTCGGCTTACAGATACGCAGTATTTT CASSIGRLTDTQYF
TRBJ2-3 TRBV6-1 . TRBD1 TGTGCCAGCAGTGACGGACAGGCCGGCATGCGGTTGTATTTT CASSDGQAGMRLYF
TRBJ1-3 TRBV11-2 once . TGTGCCAGCAGCTTGGGAAACTCTGGAAACACCATATATTTT CASSLGNSGNTIYF
TRBJ2-1 TRBV6-6 once . TGTGCCAGCAGTTACTTTCAGGGCAGGGGCTACAATGAGCAGTTCTTC CASSYFQGRGYNEQFF